The clone carrying this T cell receptor (beta chain) has only one observation. Its specificity is not known. The data belong to a study of Ad26.COV2.S vaccination and SARS-CoV-2 variants. Looking at the study overall: Intramuscular Ad26.COV2.S at 5x10^10 or 1x10^11 viral particles. Broader study findings: From the TCR breadth and depth analyses, total T cell responses may have been underestimated. In vaccinated individuals, spike-specific CD8+ and CD4+ T cell responses reportedly displayed substantial breadth.

Treatment of the sample: 15 to 20 received Ad26.COV2.S at low or high dose, single or two shots; a few received placebo; per-sample allocation not given. Repertoires come from day 63 after the first vaccine or placebo injection. CDR1 is SNHLY, CDR2 FYNNEI, per germline. This CDR3 comprises 15 residues. V lost 2 bases and J lost 5, with 13 bases in between. Clones were read by immunoSEQ multiplex PCR, and TCRdb kept only the in-frame ones, dropping some. The repertoire holds about 470,000 clones, about 92% seen once, with around 4.5% in the top ten. This chain links TRBV2 with TRBJ2-1, with D perhaps TRBD2 (5 bases). The clonotype comes from a person between 18 and 65 years old who received the Ad26.COV2.S COVID-19 vaccine or a placebo. This specimen was peripheral blood, taken in a trial of Ad26.COV2.S vaccine versus placebo. CDR3 in DNA: TGTGCCAGCAGTGAAAGCAGACTATCAAACAATGAGCAGTTCTTC. This codes for CASSESRLSNNEQFF.